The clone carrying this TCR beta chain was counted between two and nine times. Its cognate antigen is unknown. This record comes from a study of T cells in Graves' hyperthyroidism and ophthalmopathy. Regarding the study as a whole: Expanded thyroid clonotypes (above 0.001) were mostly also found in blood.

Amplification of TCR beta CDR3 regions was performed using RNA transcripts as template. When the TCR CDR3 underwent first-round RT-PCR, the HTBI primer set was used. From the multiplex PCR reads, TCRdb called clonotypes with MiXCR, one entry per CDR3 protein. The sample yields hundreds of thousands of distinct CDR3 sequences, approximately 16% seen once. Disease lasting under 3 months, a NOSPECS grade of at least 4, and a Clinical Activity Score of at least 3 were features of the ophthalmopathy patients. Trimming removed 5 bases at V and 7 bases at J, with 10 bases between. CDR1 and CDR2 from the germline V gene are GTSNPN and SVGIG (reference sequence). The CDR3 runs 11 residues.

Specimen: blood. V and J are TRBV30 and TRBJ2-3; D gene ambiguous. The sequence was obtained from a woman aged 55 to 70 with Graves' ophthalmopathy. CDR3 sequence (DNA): TGTGCCTGGGGTGCAGATAATACGCAGTATTTT. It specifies CAWGADNTQYF.